Shown below are 18 T cell receptor beta chains from a single sample sequenced in a study of blood T cell repertoires in COVID-19. Only in-frame clones appear in the TCRdb table, and some are missing; sequencing was by immunoSEQ multiplex PCR. The sample lists 300,000 or so clones, more than 75% seen once, with 1% to 1.5% in the top ten. Sequences were obtained from peripheral blood. The source is a man aged 65-85 years with acute or convalescent COVID-19.

This chain uses TRBV6-2 or TRBV6-3 with TRBJ2-7, with 8 bases lining up with TRBD2. The germline CDR1 and CDR2 sequences are MNHEY and SVGEGT. The V and J ends lost 6 bases and 2 bases, in that order; junction bases with no gene match: 12. The CDR3 runs to 16 residues. This CDR3 is CASSLGSGSGAYEQYF. CDR3 DNA: TGTGCCAGCAGCTTGGGGAGCGGGAGCGGGGCCTACGAGCAGTACTTC.

In the case of this clone: The DNA is left out, because the CDR3 cannot be placed on it with certainty; the CDR3 is given as TCRdb lists it. This sequence joins TRBV18 and TRBJ1-3; TRBD1, the table's D call, lacks a check against the DNA. CDR1 and CDR2 from the germline V gene are KGHSH and LQKENI. The CDR3 totals 14 residues, both ends included. This chain's CDR3 is CASSAGVPGNTIYF.

Here the CDR3 DNA reads TGTGCCAGCTCACCATCTACAGAGACCCAGTACTTC. Translated, it gives CASSPSTETQYF. The chain recombines TRBV18 with TRBJ2-5; D is ambiguous. Germline CDR1 is KGHSH and CDR2 is LQKENI. Trimming removed 2 bases at V and 4 bases at J, with 5 bases between. There are 12 residues in the CDR3.

The genes are TRBV5-4 and TRBJ2-7, with D possibly TRBD2 on 6 matching bases. The CDR3 contains 15 residues. Per germline, CDR1 SGHNT and CDR2 YYREEE (reference sequence). V lost 4 bases, J lost 5 bases, and 19 bases lay in between. DNA of the CDR3: TGTGCCAGCAGCCGTCGAACGGGAGATCCCCACGAGCAGTACTTC. Residues: CASSRRTGDPHEQYF.

This clone was picked up a small number of times. The sample has other DNA sequences that encode this CDR3 too. The chain carries TRBV18 and TRBJ1-5; 9 positions agree with TRBD1. V trimming: 3 bases; J trimming: 4 bases; junction bases outside the gene matches: 1. Germline assignment: CDR1 KGHSH and CDR2 LQKENI. This CDR3 has 14 residues. This chain's CDR3 is CASSPGQGNQPQHF. Written as DNA, the CDR3 is TGTGCCAGCTCACCTGGACAGGGGAATCAGCCCCAGCATTTT.

Remarks on this clone: At one end, the junction sequence differs from germline, possibly due to a read error. This chain connects TRBV3-1 (or the pseudogene TRBV3-2) to TRBJ2-3; 7 bases are shared with TRBD2. The CDR3 length is 13 residues. CDR1 and CDR2 from the germline V gene are LGHDT and YNNKEL (reference sequence). The CDR3 loop reads CASSQEGWGGRDF. DNA of the CDR3: TGTGCCAGCAGCCAAGAAGGTTGGGGGGGTCGGGATTTT.

This clone has only one observation. The V and J genes are TRBV30 and TRBJ2-1, with TRBD2 identical over 7 bases. Per germline, CDR1 GTSNPN and CDR2 SVGIG (reference sequence). Losses at the gene ends were 2 bases for V and 0 bases for J; bases not matched to a gene: 7. This CDR3 is built from 16 residues. The CDR3: CAWSIAGPSSYNEQFF. Written as DNA, the CDR3 is TGTGCCTGGAGTATAGCGGGCCCAAGCTCCTACAATGAGCAGTTCTTC.

V usage is TRBV30 and J usage is TRBJ2-2; D is unclear. Per the germline V gene, CDR1 is GTSNPN and CDR2 is SVGIG (reference sequence). This CDR3 is built from 14 residues. V lost 4 bases to trimming and J lost 2 bases, with 11 bases between them. CDR3 in DNA: TGTGCCTGGACTCGACTGACCAACACCGGGGAGCTGTTTTTT. It encodes CAWTRLTNTGELFF.

This chain connects TRBV21-1 to TRBJ2-7; the D call TRBD1 from the table was never checked on the DNA. TRBV21-1 represents a pseudogene. The CDR3 is 17 amino acids. CDR3 sequence reads: CASSKAPPSHVSYEQYF. The CDR3 DNA reads TGTGCCAGCAGCAAAGCCCCACCATCACACGTTTCCTACGAGCAGTACTTC.

CDR3 in DNA: TGTGCCAGTAGTATCCGGCTAGCGGGAGTTGGAGGCACAGATACGCAGTATTTT. Translation gives CASSIRLAGVGGTDTQYF. The chain uses TRBV19 and TRBJ2-3; 10 bases line up with TRBD2. CDR1 is LNHDA, CDR2 SQIVND, per germline (reference sequence). The trim removed 3 bases at V and 1 base at J, leaving 10 bases unmatched. The CDR3 extends over 18 amino acids.

Regarding this clone: The identical CDR3 is also encoded by other nucleotide sequences in the sample. The genes are TRBV18 and TRBJ1-4; the match to TRBD1 covers 7 bases. The CDR3 has 14 residues. Germline trimming cut 3 bases from V and 5 bases from J; bases unmatched to any gene: 3. Germline CDR1 reads KGHSH; CDR2 reads LQKENI. Here the CDR3 reads CASSPGTENEKLFF. CDR3 bases: TGTGCCAGCTCACCGGGGACAGAAAATGAAAAACTGTTTTTT.

The chain uses TRBV9 and TRBJ1-1; 9 positions agree with TRBD1. The V gene's germline CDR1 is SGDLS and CDR2 YYNGEE. V lost 4 bases, J lost 5 bases, and 9 bases stayed unmatched. The CDR3 spans 15 residues. CDR3 sequence reads: CASSSQPGQGTEAFF. The CDR3 DNA is TGTGCCAGCAGCTCCCAACCGGGACAGGGAACTGAAGCTTTCTTT.

This chain links TRBV4-1 with TRBJ2-7; D call uncertain. Looked up from germline, CDR1 is MGHRA and CDR2 is YSYEKL. V shed 0 bases and J shed 6 bases, with 12 bases lying between them. There are 14 residues in the CDR3. The CDR3 nucleotides read TGCGCCAGCAGCCAAGAATTACCGCCCGGCGAGCAGTACTTC. This sequence encodes CASSQELPPGEQYF.

The chain couples TRBV5-4 to TRBJ2-3; TRBD2 is a possible D gene (5 bases). The CDR3 is 16 residues long. In germline, CDR1 is SGHNT, CDR2 YYREEE (reference sequence). V was shortened by 3 bases and J by 3 bases, with 17 bases between the two germline ends. CDR3 residues: CASSSVAIKGTDTQYF. As DNA, the CDR3 is TGTGCCAGCAGCTCTGTAGCGATAAAGGGAACAGATACGCAGTATTTT.

The chain recombines TRBV3-1 (or the pseudogene TRBV3-2) with TRBJ2-2; possibly TRBD2 for D (6 bases). CDR1 and CDR2 from the germline V gene are LGHDT and YNNKEL (reference sequence). Deletions cut 4 bases from V and 1 base from J, with 7 bases between. The CDR3 spans 14 residues. The CDR3 loop is CASSRLGNTGELFF. The CDR3 DNA follows: TGTGCCAGCAGCCGACTAGGGAACACCGGGGAGCTGTTTTTT.

The chain links TRBV6-1 to TRBJ2-2; D not certain. The germline V gene encodes CDR1 MNHNS and CDR2 SASEGT. This CDR3 comprises 13 residues. With 0 bases removed from V and 7 bases from J, the gap between germline ends came to 6 bases. The CDR3 is CASSEAEIGELFF. CDR3 nucleotide sequence: TGTGCCAGCAGTGAAGCGGAGATCGGGGAGCTGTTTTTT.

The rearrangement links TRBV10-3 to TRBJ2-2; 7 nucleotides match TRBD2. The CDR3 sequence is 15 residues long. CDR1 and CDR2 from the germline V gene are ENHRY and SYGVKD. V gave up 5 bases and J gave up 3 bases; unmatched junction bases: 6. The CDR3 sequence is CAISLAGRDTGELFF. The CDR3 region has the DNA TGTGCCATCAGTTTAGCGGGTAGAGACACCGGGGAGCTGTTTTTT.

This chain uses TRBV7-3 with TRBJ2-2; TRBD1 matches at 8 bases. This CDR3 spans 15 amino acids. V was clipped by 5 bases and J by 1 base; unmatched bases: 3. Germline CDR1 is SGHTA and CDR2 is FQGTGA. CDR3 region: CASSPDRGNTGELFF. CDR3 coding DNA: TGTGCCAGCAGCCCCGACAGGGGGAACACCGGGGAGCTGTTTTTT.